A single sample gave rise to the 8 T cell receptor beta chains below, sequenced in a study of cytomegalovirus exposure and HLA in healthy donors. PCR amplification relied on 60 Vbeta primers (plus 13 Jbeta primers). TCRdb keeps only in-frame clones here, not all; method: immunoSEQ multiplex PCR. Among more than 95,000 clones listed, 80% were seen once. What was sequenced was PBMCs. The receptors here all came from a man aged 25-45 years in good health and CMV-seropositive.

The chain links TRBV27 to TRBJ2-2; the D gene is possibly TRBD2 (5 bases). The CDR3 covers 11 residues. Trimming pared 8 bases from V and 6 bases from J, leaving 7 bases between. Germline CDR1 reads MNHEY; CDR2 reads SMNVEV (reference sequence). The CDR3 bases are TGTGCCAGCGGGCGGGCCGGGGAGCTGTTTTTT. It encodes CASGRAGELFF.

The CDR3 here is CASSFRTGDQETQYF. The CDR3 DNA reads as TGCGCCAGCAGCTTCAGGACAGGCGACCAAGAGACCCAGTACTTC. The chain has TRBV5-1 and TRBJ2-5; 7 nucleotides align to TRBD1. This CDR3 comprises 15 residues. Germline CDR1 is SGHRS and CDR2 is YFSETQ. The V segment lost 2 bases and the J segment 0 bases; nucleotides outside the gene matches: 4.

J is TRBJ1-2 and V is TRBV5-1; perhaps TRBD1 as D (6 bases). V was shortened by 4 bases and J by 3 bases, with 16 bases between the two germline ends. Germline assignment: CDR1 SGHRS and CDR2 YFSETQ. The CDR3 has 15 amino acids. The CDR3 nucleotides read TGCGCCAGCAGCACCGGGGGGCGTGTTGACTATGGCTACACCTTC. This encodes CASSTGGRVDYGYTF.

This clone has just one count. One end of the junction is discordant with germline, which a read error may explain. The chain is built from TRBV6-5 and TRBJ2-1, with 9 bases matching TRBD2. The CDR3 consists of 15 residues. Germline assignment: CDR1 MNHEY and CDR2 SVGAGI. CDR3 DNA: TGTGCCAGCAGCTACTTTAGCGGGGGATTCAATGAGCAGTTCTTC. Its translation: CASSYFSGGFNEQFF.

The rearrangement joins TRBV28 to TRBJ1-4, with D unclear. Trimming left V 3 bases short and J 5 bases short, with 7 bases between. The CDR3 loop spans 13 amino acids. Per the germline V gene, CDR1 is MDHEN and CDR2 is SYDVKM. The CDR3 loop is CASSLRENEKLFF. Here the CDR3 DNA reads TGTGCCAGCAGTTTGAGGGAAAATGAAAAACTGTTTTTT.

This chain uses TRBV19 with TRBJ1-1; possibly TRBD1 for D (5 bases). Per germline, CDR1 LNHDA and CDR2 SQIVND (reference sequence). With 8 bases removed from V and 1 base from J, the gap between germline ends came to 17 bases. The CDR3 contains 15 residues. The CDR3 protein is CASHTYIGGNTEAFF. The CDR3, as DNA: TGTGCCAGTCATACGTACATCGGGGGGAACACTGAAGCTTTCTTT.

The genes are TRBV10-2 and TRBJ2-1; 9 positions match TRBD2. Germline V gene lookup returns CDR1 WSHSY and CDR2 SAAADI. The ends lost 6 bases at V and 4 bases at J; junction bases unmatched: 4. The CDR3 totals 14 residues. CDR3: CASRVAGEYNEQFF. CDR3 nucleotides: TGCGCCAGCAGGGTAGCGGGGGAGTACAATGAGCAGTTCTTC.

This chain connects TRBV18 to TRBJ2-7; 10 positions match TRBD1. V trimming: 3 bases; J trimming: 3 bases; junction bases outside the gene matches: 2. Germline values: CDR1 KGHSH, CDR2 LQKENI. The length of the CDR3 is 14 residues. The CDR3 DNA reads as TGTGCCAGCTCACCTAGGGACAGGGGCTACGAGCAGTACTTC. Translating it yields CASSPRDRGYEQYF.